This paragraph covers one TCR beta chain sequence. Its antigen target is currently unknown. No base quality values were provided; no much bigger clone lies one nucleotide off. The CDR3 has 15 amino acids, counting the end cysteine and phenylalanine. The DNA shown is the 45-base CDR3, in frame from base 1. Reading the germline V gene gives CDR1 MGHRA and CDR2 YSYEKL. The data originate from a study of blood T cells in healthy people across ages (dated by TCRdb to the mid-2010s). Concerning the study at large: In model experiments, roughly one uniquely barcoded TCR beta cDNA molecule per two T cells was captured by template switching. Age-related changes in TCR beta repertoire diversity were measured in the study by deep sequencing normalized with unique cDNA molecular identifiers. The donors were divided into four age groups: young (average roughly 15 years), middle-aged (under 40), aged (approximately 59) and long-lived (roughly 88). The study analyzed two additional independent replicas of 1 million unique cDNA reads from the same blood draw for two donors, one aged 18 to 29 and one aged 80 or older. Paper-wide results and their limitations: Compared with the aged group, the long-lived group had more naive CD4+ T cells, fewer expanded clones and increased TCR diversity, a pattern suggesting age selection. Because donor CMV infection status was unknown, age-related changes in expanded clonotypes were potentially confounded. Observed TCR beta diversity per million T cells fell roughly linearly with age, and a significant reduction was already apparent by age around 36. The percentage of naive T cells measured by flow cytometry correlated strongly with observed TCR beta diversity. Estimates of total diversity based on one million sequenced T cells were considered lower bounds and underestimates. Bulk unsorted PBMC profiling prevented conclusive comparison of naive and antigen-experienced compartments.

The method behind the library was 5' RACE. The data were produced on an Illumina HiSeq 2500. A second roughly 7 to 11 cycle PCR used a sample-barcoded 5' primer and a J-beta primer mix. Each TCR beta cDNA molecule received a unique molecular identifier from a template-switch 5' adaptor carrying 12 random nucleotides. Each sample yielded at least 3 million CDR3-containing paired-end reads. The Mint cDNA synthesis kit, primed by a TRBC-specific oligonucleotide, was used to synthesize first-strand cDNA from all RNA. Following uracil-DNA glycosylase treatment, all cDNA underwent a first 18-cycle PCR with the universal primers M1SS and BC2_uni_R. For the original study's pipeline: For normalization, 1 million high-quality reads, each with a distinct molecular identifier, were randomly selected from each sample. Reads with shared molecular identifiers were discarded instead of being binned into consensus sequences. CDR3 identification, clonotype clustering and error correction used MiTCR with a Q25 quality threshold and the strictest error-elimination algorithm. A nonparametric unseen species model using Euler transformation provided a lower-bound estimate of total TCR beta diversity. TCRdb reran the public reads through fastp at Q25 and MiXCR, keeping productive beta chains. A single entry per CDR3 protein holds the most common genes and DNA from its merged rows. TCRdb assigned the V and J calls; the authors' analysis was not used. Present in this sample are about 780,000 distinct CDR3 sequences, about a quarter of which were seen just once. Of the sample, less than 3.5% is held by the ten largest clones.

The 40 or so donors, aged about 6 to 95 years, were systemically healthy Caucasian individuals from Russia. About 10 milliliters of peripheral blood were drawn from each donor into EDTA-treated Vacutainer tubes. PBMCs were isolated by Ficoll-Paque density-gradient centrifugation, with at least 7 million obtained per sample. Trizol reagent was used to extract total RNA from the PBMCs, yielding at least 5.5 micrograms per sample. The percentages of naive CD45RAhigh/CD27high T cells were determined by flow cytometry on a PBMC aliquot from every donor. The same sample was also studied in work on T cells of mothers and their children. Per the second study: Nine systemically healthy Caucasian individuals served as donors, namely three mothers together with their six children. cDNA synthesis used all of the extracted RNA, with around 1.4 ug of RNA in each 15 ul reaction. In the second PCR, sample barcodes and 2-4 random nucleotides were introduced via the M1S primer. Over 8.5 million TCR beta CDR3 reads came from each mother, compared with approximately 2.8 million reads from each child. TCR recombination output is similarly shaped by thymic selection in related and unrelated pairs, with a minor effect exerted by inherited differences. Related mother-child pairs always showed normalized repertoire overlap that was slightly higher than in unrelated mother-child pairs, though the difference was never significant. No persistent microchimeric T cell clones were detected, at a sensitivity of around 97 clones per million clonotypes. To look for features that set related mother-child pairs apart from unrelated individuals, the researchers ran deep NGS to compare the TCR beta repertoires of mothers and children. Mothers averaged about 40 +/- 4 years of age and children averaged 11 +/- 4 years. After adapter ligation was performed with NEBNext reagents, the libraries were sequenced on an Illumina HiSeq 2000 with 100+100 nt paired-end reads. Mother and child libraries were prepared a month apart and sequenced in separate runs to prevent cross-contamination. For each donor, between roughly 500,000 and 2,200,000 distinct TCR beta clonotypes were identified. Naive TCR beta clonotypes were estimated from low-frequency clonotypes matched to each donor's FACS-determined naive share, without sorting.

The sequence came from a boy aged 5-17 years in good health. Sequenced: blood. The chain links TRBV4-1 with TRBJ2-5; 8 central bases correspond to TRBD1. The J call could be wrong; TRBJ2-7 is a better fit for the DNA end. The CDR3 corresponds to CASSHGQGSSYEQYF. Read as DNA, the sequence is TGCGCCAGCAGCCATGGACAGGGAAGCTCCTACGAGCAGTACTTC.